The sequence of this TCR beta chain was determined in a study of T cells in Graves' hyperthyroidism and ophthalmopathy. Each diagnosis drew on symptoms, thyroxine, TRAb, thyroid ultrasound and orbital computed tomography findings. The PBMCs were sourced from fresh peripheral blood (about 10 ml). This clonotype came up many times. The trim removed 6 bases at V and 4 bases at J, leaving 8 bases unmatched. Germline V CDR1 and CDR2: LGHDT, YNNKEL (reference sequence). CDR3 length equals 15 residues. The CDR3 regions of TCR beta were amplified from RNA transcripts. In the first-round RT-PCR of the TCR CDR3, the HTBI primer set was used. TCRdb re-called the multiplex PCR reads with MiXCR, one entry per CDR3 protein. This sample has approximately 380,000 distinct CDR3 sequences, with roughly an eighth found just once.

The specimen sequenced was blood. The receptor comes from a man aged 50 to 59 with Graves' ophthalmopathy. This chain connects TRBV3-1 to TRBJ2-4, with 8 bases fitting TRBD1. The CDR3 is CASRSRTGPKNIQYF. DNA of the CDR3: TGTGCCAGCAGGTCAAGGACAGGGCCTAAAAACATTCAGTACTTC.